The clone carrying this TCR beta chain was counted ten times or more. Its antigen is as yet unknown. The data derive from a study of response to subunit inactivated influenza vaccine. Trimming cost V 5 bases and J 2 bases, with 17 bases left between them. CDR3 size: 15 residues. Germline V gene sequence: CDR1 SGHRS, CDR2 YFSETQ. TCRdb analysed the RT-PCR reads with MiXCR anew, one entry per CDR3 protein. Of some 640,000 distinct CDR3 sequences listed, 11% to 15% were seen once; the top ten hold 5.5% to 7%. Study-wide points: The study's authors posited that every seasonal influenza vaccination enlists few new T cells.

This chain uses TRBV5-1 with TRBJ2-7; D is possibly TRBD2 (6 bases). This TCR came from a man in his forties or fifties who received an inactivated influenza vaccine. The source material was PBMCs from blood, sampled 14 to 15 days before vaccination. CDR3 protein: CASRPEAGGTYEQYF. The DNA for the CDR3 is TGCGCCAGCAGGCCAGAAGCGGGCGGAACCTACGAGCAGTACTTC.